A single sample gave rise to the 2 T cell receptor beta chains below, sequenced in a study of identical twins. Via MiXCR, TCRdb re-called the 5' RACE reads, giving one row per CDR3 protein. The sample consists of some 600,000 distinct CDR3 sequences, less than 9% of them appearing once. This same sample was also part of a study on yellow fever vaccine responses in identical twins.

The sample taken for sequencing was PBMCs. These receptors were taken from a woman younger than 35 in good health.

This clonotype has more than one count but fewer than ten. DNA of the CDR3: TGTGCCAGCAGCTCCAGCCCGCCTAATGAGCAGTTCTTC. It codes for CASSSSPPNEQFF. The chain is built from TRBV11-2 and TRBJ2-1, with unresolved D. Per the germline V gene, CDR1 is SGHAT and CDR2 is FQNNGV. Trimming took 4 bases from V and 7 from J, leaving 11 bases between them. The CDR3 length is 13 residues.

Only a few counts were recorded for this clonotype. The chain has TRBV20-1 and TRBJ2-3; 7 bases are a match to TRBD2. V lost 0 bases, J lost 5 bases, and 8 bases stayed unmatched. This CDR3 is built from 15 residues. The V gene's germline CDR1 is DFQATT and CDR2 SNEGSKA (reference sequence). CDR3 residues: CSARDSRGKQDTQYF. The CDR3 DNA reads as TGCAGTGCTAGAGACTCGCGGGGGAAACAAGATACGCAGTATTTT.